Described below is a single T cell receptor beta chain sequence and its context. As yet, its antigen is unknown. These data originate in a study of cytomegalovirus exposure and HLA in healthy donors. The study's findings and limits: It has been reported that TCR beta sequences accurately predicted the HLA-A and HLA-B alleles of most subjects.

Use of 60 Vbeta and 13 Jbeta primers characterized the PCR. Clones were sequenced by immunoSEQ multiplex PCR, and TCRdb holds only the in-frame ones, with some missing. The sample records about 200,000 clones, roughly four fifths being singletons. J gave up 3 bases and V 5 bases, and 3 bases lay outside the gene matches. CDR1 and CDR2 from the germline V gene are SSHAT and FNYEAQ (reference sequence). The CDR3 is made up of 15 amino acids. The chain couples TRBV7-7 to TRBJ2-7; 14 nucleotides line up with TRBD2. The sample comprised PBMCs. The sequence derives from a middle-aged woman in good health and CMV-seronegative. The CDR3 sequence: CASSPGTSGSYEQYF. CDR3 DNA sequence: TGTGCCAGCAGCCCAGGGACTAGCGGGAGCTACGAGCAGTACTTC.